This TCR beta chain was recorded in a study of blood T cell repertoires in COVID-19. Across the whole study: The United States, Italy and Spain provided the acute and convalescent COVID-19 samples. In each case, the material was cDNA or gDNA derived from T cells, B-cell-depleted T cells, or PBMCs.

Trimming at V came to 3 bases and at J to 9 bases, leaving 8 bases not matched to a gene. Germline values: CDR1 DFQATT, CDR2 SNEGSKA (reference sequence). This CDR3 has 13 residues. TCRdb keeps only in-frame clones here, not all; method: immunoSEQ multiplex PCR. The sample has more than 450,000 clones, roughly 87% seen once. The clonotype originates from a woman in her late teens or twenties who had recovered from COVID-19. The V call is TRBV20-1, the J call TRBJ2-7; 10 bases match TRBD1. The material sequenced was PBMCs or T cells enriched from blood (not recorded which). The CDR3 coding sequence is TGCAGTGCTAGTAAGGGACAGGGGCTCGGGCAGTACTTC. This sequence encodes CSASKGQGLGQYF.